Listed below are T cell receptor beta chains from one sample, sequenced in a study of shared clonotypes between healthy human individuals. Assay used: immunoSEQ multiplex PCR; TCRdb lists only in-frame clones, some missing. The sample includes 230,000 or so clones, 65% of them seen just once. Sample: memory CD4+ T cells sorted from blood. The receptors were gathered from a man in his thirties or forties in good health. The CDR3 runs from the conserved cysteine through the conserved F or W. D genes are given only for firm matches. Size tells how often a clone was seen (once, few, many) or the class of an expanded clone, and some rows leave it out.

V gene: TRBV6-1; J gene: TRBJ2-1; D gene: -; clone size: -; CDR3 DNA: TGTGCCAGCAGTGACACAGGCCTCCCCTACAATGAGCAGTTCTTC; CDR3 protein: CASSDTGLPYNEQFF
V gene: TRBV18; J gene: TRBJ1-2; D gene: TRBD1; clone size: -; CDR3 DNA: TGTGCCAGCTCTCAAGATCGCAGGGGGCTAGGCTATGGCTACACCTTC; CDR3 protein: CASSQDRRGLGYGYTF
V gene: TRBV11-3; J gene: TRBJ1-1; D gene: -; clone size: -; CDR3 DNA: TGTGCCAGCAGCTTAGAAGGACAGCACACTGAAGCTTTCTTT; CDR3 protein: CASSLEGQHTEAFF
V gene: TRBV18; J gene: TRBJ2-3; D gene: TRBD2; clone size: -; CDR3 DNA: TGTGCCAGCTCACCTCCGGGGAGGGCCCCAGATACGCAGTATTTT; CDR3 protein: CASSPPGRAPDTQYF
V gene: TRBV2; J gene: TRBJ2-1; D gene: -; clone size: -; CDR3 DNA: TGTGCCAGCGGAGCAGATTACAATGAGCAGTTCTTC; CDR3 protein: CASGADYNEQFF
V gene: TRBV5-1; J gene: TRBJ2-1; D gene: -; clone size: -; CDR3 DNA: TGCGCCAGCAGCTTGGAGGGCCTCAATGAGCAGTTCTTC; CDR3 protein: CASSLEGLNEQFF
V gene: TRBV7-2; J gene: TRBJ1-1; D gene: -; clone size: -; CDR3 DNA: TGTGCCAGCAACCCCTCCGCCGGGGCATACACTGAAGCTTTCTTT; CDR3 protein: CASNPSAGAYTEAFF
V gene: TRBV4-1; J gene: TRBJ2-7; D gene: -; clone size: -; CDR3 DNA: TGCGCCAGCAGCCAAGATAGGGTTCTCCACGAGCAGTACTTC; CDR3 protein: CASSQDRVLHEQYF
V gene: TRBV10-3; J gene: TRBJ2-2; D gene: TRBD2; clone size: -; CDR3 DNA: TGTGCCATCAGTGAGACTAGCGGGAGAGGCACCGGGGAGCTGTTTTTT; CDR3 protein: CAISETSGRGTGELFF
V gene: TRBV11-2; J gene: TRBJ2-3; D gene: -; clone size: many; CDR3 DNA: TGTGCCAGCAGCTTAGATAGGGACGGTACGCAGTATTTT; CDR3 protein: CASSLDRDGTQYF
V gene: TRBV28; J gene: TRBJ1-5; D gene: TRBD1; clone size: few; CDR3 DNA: TGTGCCAGCAGTTCCCCACGAGACAGGGCACAGCCCCAGCATTTT; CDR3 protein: CASSSPRDRAQPQHF
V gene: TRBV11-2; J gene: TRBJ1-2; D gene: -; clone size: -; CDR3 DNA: TGTGCCAGCAGCCTTAGAGCGGATTCTAACTATGGCTACACCTTC; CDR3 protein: CASSLRADSNYGYTF
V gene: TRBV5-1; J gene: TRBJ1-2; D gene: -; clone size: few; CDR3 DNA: TGCGCCAGCAGCGGCGGGACACCTAAGAACTATGGCTACACCTTC; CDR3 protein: CASSGGTPKNYGYTF
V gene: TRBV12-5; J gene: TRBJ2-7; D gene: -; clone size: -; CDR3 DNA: TGTGCTAGTGGTTTGGGGAGCGGACCGTTCCTCCACGAGCAGTACTTC; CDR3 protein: CASGLGSGPFLHEQYF
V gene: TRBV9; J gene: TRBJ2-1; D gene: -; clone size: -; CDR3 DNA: TGTGCCAGCAGCGTAGTTAGCGCGTCTAATGAGCAGTTCTTC; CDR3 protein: CASSVVSASNEQFF
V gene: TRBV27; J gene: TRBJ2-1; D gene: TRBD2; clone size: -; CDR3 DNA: TGTGCCAGCAGCCCGGCGGGAGGGCCTAATGAGCAGTTCTTC; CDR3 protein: CASSPAGGPNEQFF
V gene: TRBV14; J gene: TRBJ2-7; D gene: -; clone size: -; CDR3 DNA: TGTGCCAGCAGCCAAGCAAGTAGGGGGTCCTACGAGCAGTACTTC; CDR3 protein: CASSQASRGSYEQYF
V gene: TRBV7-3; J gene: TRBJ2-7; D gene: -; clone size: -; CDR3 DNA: TGTGCCAGCAGCCTCCGGTCCGGCGGCTACGAGCAGTACTTC; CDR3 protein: CASSLRSGGYEQYF
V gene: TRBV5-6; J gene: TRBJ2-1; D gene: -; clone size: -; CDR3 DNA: TGTGCCAGCAGCTTGTTTAATGAGCAGTTCTTC; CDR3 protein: CASSLFNEQFF
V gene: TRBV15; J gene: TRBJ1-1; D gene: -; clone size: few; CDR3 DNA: TGTGCCACCAGCAGATTAGGGGAGCTAGGCAGTTGGGCGAACACTGAAGCTTTCTTT; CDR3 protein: CATSRLGELGSWANTEAFF
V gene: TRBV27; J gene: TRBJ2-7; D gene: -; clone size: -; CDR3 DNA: TGTGCCAGCAGTCCCCGGTGGGGAACCTACGAGCAGTACTTC; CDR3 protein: CASSPRWGTYEQYF
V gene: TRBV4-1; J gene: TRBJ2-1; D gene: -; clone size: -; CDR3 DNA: TGCGCCAGCAGCCAAGATCCCACTAGACACGAGCAGTTCTTC; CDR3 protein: CASSQDPTRHEQFF
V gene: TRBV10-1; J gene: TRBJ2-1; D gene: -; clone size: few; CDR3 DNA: TGCGCCAGCAGTGAGGAGGGAGAGGGGGATGAGCAGTTCTTC; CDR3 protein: CASSEEGEGDEQFF
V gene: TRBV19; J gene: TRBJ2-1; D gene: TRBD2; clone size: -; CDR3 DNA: TGTGCCAGTAGTACTTTTTCCGGGACTAGATACAATGAGCAGTTCTTC; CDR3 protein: CASSTFSGTRYNEQFF
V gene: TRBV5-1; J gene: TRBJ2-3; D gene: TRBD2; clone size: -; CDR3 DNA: TGCGCCAGCAGCCCTTTGACTAGCGGGGGTAAGGATACGCAGTATTTT; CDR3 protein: CASSPLTSGGKDTQYF
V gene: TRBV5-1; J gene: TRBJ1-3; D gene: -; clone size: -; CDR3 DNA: TGCGCCAGCAGCTCGCAGATCGACGCTGGCTCTGGAAACACCATATATTTT; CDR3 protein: CASSSQIDAGSGNTIYF
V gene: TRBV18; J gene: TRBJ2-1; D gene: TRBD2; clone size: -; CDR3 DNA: TGTGCCAGCTCACGAGCGGGATGGCGGGAATCCTACAATGAGCAGTTCTTC; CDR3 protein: CASSRAGWRESYNEQFF
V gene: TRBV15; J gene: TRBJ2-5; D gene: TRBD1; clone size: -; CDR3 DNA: TGTGCCACCAGCAGAGTTGGGGGACAGGGAGAGACCCAGTACTTC; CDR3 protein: CATSRVGGQGETQYF